These 8 T cell receptor beta chains originate from one sample sequenced in a study of shared clonotypes between healthy human individuals. Assay used: immunoSEQ multiplex PCR; TCRdb lists only in-frame clones, some missing. The table has roughly 1.4 million clones, around 98.5% seen once. Material for sequencing was naive CD4+ T cells sorted from blood. Subset meaning: CD45RA+ positively selected. These receptors were taken from a man younger than 40 in good health.

Worth noting for this clone: This likely comes from a read error, as the CDR3 has no conserved phenylalanine or tryptophan at its end. Because the CDR3's place on the DNA is in doubt, the DNA is left out and the CDR3 is given as listed by TCRdb. The chain carries TRBV19 and TRBJ1-2. The CDR3 numbers 12 amino acids, ends counted. CDR1 is LNHDA, CDR2 SQIVND, per germline (reference sequence). CDR3 in amino acids: CASSGGSPEGLL.

The chain has TRBV5-4 and TRBJ2-6; unclear D gene. Germline CDR1 SGHNT, CDR2 YYREEE (reference sequence). Trimming cost V 3 bases and J 10 bases, with 14 bases left between them. This CDR3 has 14 residues. The CDR3, as DNA: TGTGCCAGCAGCTCGGGCGGTGTGAGAAACGTCCTGACTTTC. This translates into CASSSGGVRNVLTF. The variable domain in full, completed from reference TRBV5-4 and TRBJ2-6, reads ETGVTQSPTHLIKTRGQQVTLRCSSQSGHNTVSWYQQALGQGPQFIFQYYREEENGRGNFPPRFSGLQFPNYSSELNVNALELDDSALYLCASSSGGVRNVLTFGAGSRLTVL.

This chain's CDR3 is CASSQAQASTDTQYF. CDR3 nucleotides: TGCGCCAGCAGCCAAGCCCAGGCTAGCACAGATACGCAGTATTTT. This chain links TRBV4-3 with TRBJ2-3; D ambiguous. Germline loops: CDR1 LGHNA, CDR2 YSLEER. There are 15 residues in the CDR3. Trimming took 1 base from V and 0 from J, leaving 8 bases between them.

The chain combines TRBV6-6 with TRBJ1-5, with no clear D. The V gene's germline CDR1 is MNHNY and CDR2 SVGAGI (reference sequence). The CDR3 length is 15 residues. V lost 7 bases to trimming and J lost 9 bases, with 22 bases between them. This CDR3 reads CASTFGAELGRPQHF. The CDR3 coding sequence is TGTGCCAGCACTTTTGGTGCGGAGCTCGGTCGGCCCCAGCATTTT.

The chain carries TRBV9 and TRBJ2-3; D call uncertain. Trimming took off 5 bases at V and 2 bases at J, with 15 bases between the two ends. The CDR3 spans 15 residues. CDR1 and CDR2 from the germline V gene are SGDLS and YYNGEE. CDR3: CASRRTSSPTDTQYF. CDR3 nucleotides: TGTGCCAGCAGAAGAACTTCCTCCCCCACAGATACGCAGTATTTT. Based on the CDR3 plus reference TRBV9 and TRBJ2-3, the full variable domain is DSGVTQTPKHLITATGQRVTLRCSPRSGDLSVYWYQQSLDQGLQFLIQYYNGEERAKGNILERFSAQQFPDLHSELNLSSLELGDSALYFCASRRTSSPTDTQYFGPGTRLTVL.

The chain couples TRBV6-6 to TRBJ1-1; 11 positions match TRBD1. The CDR3 contains 16 residues. The V segment lost 6 bases and the J segment 0 bases; nucleotides outside the gene matches: 6. Germline V gene data show CDR1 as MNHNY and CDR2 as SVGAGI (reference sequence). CDR3 bases: TGTGCCAGCAGGCCCGGGACAGGGGGTATGAACACTGAAGCTTTCTTT. This codes for CASRPGTGGMNTEAFF.

The genes are TRBV10-3 and TRBJ2-7; tentatively, D is TRBD1 or TRBD2 (5 bases each). Looked up from germline, CDR1 is ENHRY and CDR2 is SYGVKD. The CDR3 sequence is 14 residues long. V was shortened by 4 bases and J by 3 bases, with 13 bases between the two germline ends. CDR3 amino acids: CAISGTLESYEQYF. CDR3 coding DNA: TGTGCCATCAGTGGGACACTAGAGAGCTACGAGCAGTACTTC.

The chain carries TRBV10-1 and TRBJ2-3; 12 bases agree with TRBD2. V lost 6 bases and J lost 6; bases outside the gene matches: 7. Germline values: CDR1 WNHNN, CDR2 SYGVQD (reference sequence). This CDR3 comprises 15 residues. CDR3 in DNA: TGCGCCAGCAGCCTAGCGGGAGGGCTTGCGGATACGCAGTATTTT. This sequence encodes CASSLAGGLADTQYF.